This entry describes one T cell receptor beta chain. No antigen is known for it. The sample is drawn from a study of T cell responses to AZD1222 COVID-19 vaccine. Whole-study results and caveats: Across spike, vaccine-associated CD4 TCRs were found, dominant at 160-218 and 743-854. Recipients of AZD1222 seropositive at baseline numbered only 6 or 7. Donor demographics were predominantly white British with a female majority; clonal diversity may be underestimated.

The data were produced by immunoSEQ multiplex PCR, yet TCRdb's version contains in-frame clones alone and is incomplete. Of over 130,000 clones in the sample, 70% to 90% were seen once. The V gene's germline CDR1 is LNHDA and CDR2 SQIVND (reference sequence). Trimming at V came to 6 bases and at J to 8 bases, leaving 6 bases not matched to a gene. CDR3 size: 13 residues. This TCR was sampled from an adult who received the AZD1222 COVID-19 vaccine. Material: peripheral blood, obtained 28 days after the second AZD1222 dose. This sequence joins TRBV19 and TRBJ2-1; 8 bases line up with TRBD2. The CDR3 loop is CASRRASGYEQFF. The CDR3 nucleotides read TGTGCCAGTAGAAGAGCTAGCGGGTATGAGCAGTTCTTC.